A selection of T cell receptor beta chains follows, all from one sample in a study of human T cells and chemical hapten exposure. TCRdb processed the RACE reads anew with MiXCR; each CDR3 protein has one entry. Among 25,000 to 35,000 distinct CDR3 sequences listed, 6.5% to 8.5% were seen once. Sequenced: whole blood. The receptors originated from a human donor in good health. Some clones in this sample may be carry-over from other donors' samples. Both conserved end residues are part of each CDR3. D genes are given only for firm matches. Some rows have no size entry. The others give once, few or many, or a class for an expanded clone.

-	TRBV7-8	TRBJ2-3	many	CASSMKEFRSDTQYF	TGTGCCAGCAGCATGAAGGAATTTCGCTCAGATACGCAGTATTTT
-	TRBV6-6	TRBJ2-5	-	CASRQTRQEETQYF	TGTGCCAGCAGACAGACACGACAGGAAGAGACCCAGTACTTC
TRBD1	TRBV6-5	TRBJ2-7	-	CASSRQGRYEQYF	TGTGCCAGCAGTCGACAGGGGCGGTACGAGCAGTACTTC
TRBD1	TRBV20-1	TRBJ1-5	few	CSAYLPTGGGGQPQHF	TGCAGTGCCTACCTCCCGACAGGGGGAGGTGGCCAGCCCCAGCATTTT
-	TRBV3-1	TRBJ1-1	many	CASSQGRPRSEAFF	TGTGCCAGCAGCCAAGGTAGACCCCGGTCTGAAGCTTTCTTT
-	TRBV29-1	TRBJ2-1	medium-sized	CSVEEPGKVCDEQFF	TGCAGCGTTGAAGAGCCAGGAAAAGTATGCGATGAGCAGTTCTTC
-	TRBV29-1	TRBJ2-1	many	CSVVAALGEQFF	TGCAGCGTTGTAGCAGCCCTTGGTGAGCAGTTCTTC
-	TRBV7-2	TRBJ2-3	few	CASSRRRWGPSTDTQYF	TGTGCCAGCAGCAGAAGACGCTGGGGCCCCAGCACAGATACGCAGTATTTT
TRBD1	TRBV28	TRBJ1-5	many	CATTRGDRESQPQHF	TGTGCCACTACCCGGGGAGACAGGGAGAGCCAGCCCCAGCATTTT
-	TRBV21-1	TRBJ2-3	many	CASSKAPPRARGTQYF	TGTGCCAGCAGCAAAGCCCCCCCCAGGGCAAGGGGTACGCAGTATTTT
-	TRBV27	TRBJ1-4	many	CASSLNSGAEKLFF	TGTGCCAGCAGTTTGAATTCAGGGGCTGAAAAACTGTTTTTT
TRBD1	TRBV10-3	TRBJ2-3	-	CATSRTGVSDTQYF	TGTGCCACCTCACGGACAGGGGTTTCAGATACGCAGTATTTT
-	TRBV6-6	TRBJ1-5	many	CASLADSSNQPQHF	TGTGCCAGTCTAGCCGACAGCTCAAATCAGCCCCAGCATTTT
TRBD1	TRBV10-3	TRBJ1-2	many	CAITPGQGANYGYTF	TGTGCCATCACCCCAGGACAGGGAGCTAACTATGGCTACACCTTC
-	TRBV29-1	TRBJ2-1	-	CSAAGTLYNEQFF	TGCAGCGCAGCCGGGACACTTTACAATGAGCAGTTCTTC
-	TRBV7-9	TRBJ1-1	few	CASSSPGHTEAFF	TGTGCCAGCAGCTCTCCGGGGCACACTGAAGCTTTCTTT
TRBD1	TRBV28	TRBJ2-3	many	CASRVQGDTQYF	TGTGCCAGCAGAGTACAGGGGGATACGCAGTATTTT
-	TRBV12-3/TRBV12-4	TRBJ2-7	-	CASSFSQRVPYEQYF	TGTGCCAGCAGTTTCTCCCAAAGGGTCCCCTACGAGCAGTACTTC
-	TRBV6-1	TRBJ2-7	few	CASSSVRGPTYEQYF	TGTGCCAGCAGCTCGGTGAGAGGTCCCACCTACGAGCAGTACTTC
-	TRBV7-2	TRBJ2-2	-	CASSLAPPTNTGELFF	TGTGCCAGCAGCTTAGCCCCCCCTACCAACACCGGGGAGCTGTTTTTT
TRBD1	TRBV29-1	TRBJ1-1	many	CSAQGAGYAEAFF	TGCAGCGCTCAGGGGGCAGGGTATGCTGAAGCTTTCTTT
TRBD1	TRBV29-1	TRBJ2-7	-	CSVRQGALNEQYF	TGCAGCGTACGACAGGGGGCGCTGAACGAGCAGTACTTC
TRBD1	TRBV4-2	TRBJ2-1	many	CASTGGTGYNEQFF	TGTGCCAGCACAGGTGGGACAGGATACAATGAGCAGTTCTTC
TRBD1	TRBV10-3	TRBJ1-6	-	CAISTSGTGGNSPLHF	TGTGCCATCAGTACGTCCGGGACAGGGGGTAATTCACCCCTCCACTTT
-	TRBV2	TRBJ2-3	many	CASSESGSTDTQYF	TGTGCCAGCAGTGAGTCTGGGAGCACAGATACGCAGTATTTT
TRBD1	TRBV4-1	TRBJ1-4	few	CASSQSGTGRSNEKLFF	TGCGCCAGCAGCCAGTCCGGGACAGGAAGATCTAATGAAAAACTGTTTTTT
-	TRBV27	TRBJ2-1	few	CASSFPSRVGRNEQFF	TGTGCCAGCAGTTTCCCGAGCAGGGTAGGCCGCAATGAGCAGTTCTTC
TRBD2	TRBV5-6	TRBJ2-3	many	CASSPLWRENSDTQYF	TGTGCCAGCAGCCCCCTGTGGCGGGAGAACTCAGATACGCAGTATTTT
TRBD1	TRBV20-1	TRBJ1-6	many	CSAGDRGESPLHF	TGCAGTGCTGGGGACAGGGGGGAATCACCCCTCCACTTT
-	TRBV7-9	TRBJ2-3	few	CASRHGTDTQYF	TGTGCCAGCAGACATGGAACAGATACGCAGTATTTT
-	TRBV5-1	TRBJ1-4	-	CASSGTSKKLFF	TGCGCCAGCAGCGGGACCTCTAAAAAACTGTTTTTT
-	TRBV5-4	TRBJ2-3	many	CASSSHSQDTQYF	TGTGCCAGCAGCTCGCACAGCCAAGATACGCAGTATTTT
TRBD2	TRBV5-6	TRBJ2-3	many	CASSPLAGVTDTQYF	TGTGCCAGCAGTCCACTAGCGGGAGTCACAGATACGCAGTATTTT
TRBD2	TRBV20-1	TRBJ2-7	many	CSAAGTSDYEQYF	TGCAGTGCCGCCGGGACTAGCGACTACGAGCAGTACTTC
TRBD1	TRBV27	TRBJ1-6	many	CASSLSGTARNSPLHF	TGTGCCAGCAGTTTATCCGGGACAGCTCGTAATTCACCCCTCCACTTT
-	TRBV6-2/TRBV6-3	TRBJ2-5	few	CASSPVDETQYF	TGTGCCAGCAGCCCAGTAGACGAGACCCAGTACTTC
-	TRBV10-3	TRBJ2-3	many	CATLFSLQGTDTQYF	TGTGCCACCCTCTTTTCCCTACAGGGCACAGATACGCAGTATTTT
TRBD1	TRBV28	TRBJ1-1	few	CASSFDRDFTEAFF	TGTGCCAGCAGTTTCGACAGGGATTTCACTGAAGCTTTCTTT
-	TRBV7-2	TRBJ1-5	many	CASSLVGPGQLNQPQHF	TGTGCCAGCAGCTTAGTAGGACCTGGACAGCTAAATCAGCCCCAGCATTTT
-	TRBV15	TRBJ2-7	-	CATSSVRWGEQYF	TGTGCCACCAGCAGCGTTAGGTGGGGAGAGCAGTACTTC
TRBD1	TRBV5-4	TRBJ2-5	-	CASSLVAWGQGTETQYF	TGTGCCAGCAGCTTGGTCGCCTGGGGACAGGGGACGGAGACCCAGTACTTC
TRBD2	TRBV3-1	TRBJ2-1	many	CASSHLAGANNEQFF	TGTGCCAGCAGCCATCTAGCGGGGGCTAACAATGAGCAGTTCTTC
TRBD1	TRBV18	TRBJ2-5	-	CASSPREGGQETQYF	TGTGCCAGCTCACCCCGAGAAGGGGGCCAGGAGACCCAGTACTTC
-	TRBV4-3	TRBJ2-3	many	CASSQDWGVVRDTQYF	TGCGCCAGCAGCCAAGATTGGGGGGTCGTACGAGATACGCAGTATTTT
-	TRBV3-1	TRBJ1-2	many	CASSQNYGYTF	TGTGCCAGCAGCCAAAACTATGGCTACACCTTC
TRBD1	TRBV29-1	TRBJ1-1	few	CSVRKTGGETEAFF	TGCAGCGTTCGAAAGACAGGGGGCGAGACTGAAGCTTTCTTT
-	TRBV28	TRBJ1-1	few	CASKMSGGMNTEAFF	TGTGCCAGCAAGATGAGTGGGGGGATGAACACTGAAGCTTTCTTT
TRBD2	TRBV10-3	TRBJ2-3	many	CAISAASGRTDTQYF	TGTGCCATCAGTGCCGCTAGCGGCCGCACAGATACGCAGTATTTT
-	TRBV19	TRBJ1-2	many	CASSTPGGGYTF	TGTGCCAGTAGTACTCCCGGGGGTGGCTACACCTTC
TRBD1	TRBV24-1	TRBJ2-7	many	CATGLTGDEQYF	TGTGCCACTGGGTTGACAGGGGACGAGCAGTACTTC
-	TRBV7-9	TRBJ1-4	few	CASGQSTNEKLFF	TGTGCCAGCGGACAGTCAACTAATGAAAAACTGTTTTTT
TRBD2	TRBV7-2	TRBJ2-3	-	CASSLVAGGLSTDTQYF	TGTGCCAGCAGCTTGGTAGCGGGGGGACTTAGCACAGATACGCAGTATTTT
-	TRBV7-2	TRBJ2-3	few	CASSAGPRDTQYF	TGTGCCAGCAGCGCGGGGCCCAGGGATACGCAGTATTTT
-	TRBV2	TRBJ2-1	-	CASSGTAGYYNEQFF	TGTGCCAGCAGTGGGACCGCTGGATACTACAATGAGCAGTTCTTC
-	TRBV29-1	TRBJ2-1	many	CSVVGGIPYNEQFF	TGCAGCGTTGTAGGCGGGATACCCTACAATGAGCAGTTCTTC
-	TRBV6-1	TRBJ2-7	many	CASNMEYFDEQYF	TGTGCCAGCAATATGGAGTACTTTGACGAGCAGTACTTC
TRBD1	TRBV7-2	TRBJ1-4	few	CASSSTGGGEKLFF	TGTGCCAGCAGCTCGACAGGGGGGGGTGAAAAACTGTTTTTT